The present T cell receptor (beta chain) was sequenced within a study of PD-1 blockade in classical Hodgkin lymphoma. All trial patients relapsed after autologous stem cell transplantation. Findings and caveats of the study: CD8+ TCR diversity did not rise significantly by C4D1, unlike CD4+. Complete responders entered with baseline diversity on par with newly diagnosed patients, the results showed.

With respect to this clone: Its antigen is not identified.

Clones were sequenced by immunoSEQ multiplex PCR, and TCRdb holds only the in-frame ones, with some missing. The sample contains 25,000 to 30,000 clones, less than 80% of which appear only once. V dropped 0 bases and J dropped 1 base, with 9 bases sitting between them. CDR3 length: 15 amino acids. CDR1 and CDR2 (germline): ENHRY, SYGVKD. The chain joins TRBV10-3 to TRBJ1-1; D is possibly TRBD1 (5 bases). This material consisted of peripheral blood mononuclear cells (PBMCs), taken before the second cycle of nivolumab. The receptor was derived from a human donor with classical Hodgkin lymphoma. The CDR3 is CAISESLGGNTEAFF. The CDR3 DNA follows: TGTGCCATCAGTGAGTCCTTGGGGGGGAACACTGAAGCTTTCTTT.